These 24 T cell receptor beta chains originate from one sample sequenced in a study of control samples from healthy donors and cancer patients. Generated by immunoSEQ multiplex PCR, the TCRdb table keeps only in-frame clones and is missing some. Of around 130,000 clones listed, about 90% are singletons. The sequenced sample was PBMCs. These receptors were obtained from a man aged 45-60 years with head and neck cancer.

J is TRBJ2-2 and V is TRBV10-1; D is perhaps TRBD1 or TRBD2 (5 bases each). The germline CDR1 and CDR2 sequences are WNHNN and SYGVQD (reference sequence). The V and J ends lost 4 bases and 7 bases respectively, with 7 bases between them. The CDR3 is 12 amino acids. This CDR3 is CASSAGSGELFF. CDR3 sequence (DNA): TGCGCCAGCAGTGCAGGGAGCGGGGAGCTGTTTTTT.

V and J are TRBV6-5 and TRBJ2-7; D might be TRBD2 (5 bases). From germline, CDR1 is MNHEY and CDR2 SVGAGI. The CDR3 length is 15 residues. V lost 6 bases to trimming and J lost 2 bases, with 17 bases between them. The CDR3 loop reads CASSDFRRIPYEQYF. The CDR3 region has the DNA TGTGCCAGCAGCGATTTCAGGAGGATTCCCTACGAGCAGTACTTC.

The gene calls are TRBV3-1 (or the pseudogene TRBV3-2) and TRBJ1-3; no firm D call. Germline CDR1 is LGHDT and CDR2 is YNNKEL (reference sequence). The CDR3 has 12 residues. V was cut by 2 bases and J by 4 bases, with 3 bases left in between. In DNA, the CDR3 is TGTGCCAGCAGCCAAACCGGAAACACCATATATTTT. It specifies CASSQTGNTIYF.

The chain employs TRBV19 and TRBJ2-1; 15 nucleotides align to TRBD2. Losses at the gene ends were 8 bases for V and 13 bases for J; bases not matched to a gene: 24. The length of the CDR3 is 19 residues. Germline CDR1 LNHDA, CDR2 SQIVND (reference sequence). The CDR3 is CASSLWTSGGAFYSVGQFF. The CDR3 DNA follows: TGTGCCAGTTCGCTTTGGACTAGCGGGGGGGCCTTTTATTCGGTGGGCCAGTTCTTC.

The rearrangement links TRBV5-4 to TRBJ2-2, with 7 bases identical to TRBD2. Germline V lookup: CDR1 SGHNT, CDR2 YYREEE (reference sequence). The CDR3 spans 15 residues. V lost 5 bases, J lost 0 bases, and 4 bases stayed unmatched. Here the CDR3 DNA reads TGTGCCAGCAGGGGGGGGACGGCGAACACCGGGGAGCTGTTTTTT. This sequence encodes CASRGGTANTGELFF.

The chain has TRBV24-1 and TRBJ2-7, with a tentative D call TRBD1 (6 bases). The CDR3 is made up of 12 amino acids. Germline CDR1 KGHDR, CDR2 SFDVKD. The V gene lost 11 bases and the J gene lost 3 bases, with 13 bases spanning the gap. CDR3 residues: CARKRGGYEQYF. In DNA, the CDR3 is TGTGCCAGAAAAAGAGGGGGCTACGAGCAGTACTTC.

The rearrangement links TRBV5-1 to TRBJ1-4; D might be TRBD1 (5 bases). Germline V gene data show CDR1 as SGHRS and CDR2 as YFSETQ. Trimming cost V 4 bases and J 6 bases, with 16 bases left between them. The CDR3 runs to 15 residues. This chain's CDR3 is CASSPTQNRHEKLFF. In DNA, the CDR3 is TGCGCCAGCAGCCCAACACAAAACAGGCATGAAAAACTGTTTTTT. Drawing the rest from reference TRBV5-1 and TRBJ1-4, the complete variable domain is KAGVTQTPRYLIKTRGQQVTLSCSPISGHRSVSWYQQTPGQGLQFLFEYFSETQRNKGNFPGRFSGRQFSNSRSEMNVSTLELGDSALYLCASSPTQNRHEKLFFGSGTQLSVL.

The chain combines TRBV2 with TRBJ2-1; a weak D match, TRBD2 (7 bases). The germline V gene encodes CDR1 SNHLY and CDR2 FYNNEI. The CDR3 sequence is 16 residues long. V lost 8 bases and J 4 bases, leaving 21 bases between the germline ends. The CDR3 reads CASQKEAGTGYNEQFF. The CDR3 region has the DNA TGTGCCAGCCAGAAGGAAGCGGGAACAGGGTACAATGAGCAGTTCTTC.

The J gene is TRBJ1-4, the V gene TRBV5-1, with 8 bases matching TRBD1. Germline lookup yields CDR1 SGHRS and CDR2 YFSETQ. The CDR3 length is 15 residues. V shed 4 bases, J shed 1 base, and the junction held 3 bases outside the gene matches. CDR3 region: CASSPQGGTNEKLFF. The CDR3 region has the DNA TGCGCCAGCAGCCCACAGGGGGGAACTAATGAAAAACTGTTTTTT.

The V and J genes are TRBV6-5 and TRBJ2-7, with D maybe TRBD1 (6 bases). This CDR3 comprises 13 residues. CDR1 MNHEY and CDR2 SVGAGI come from the germline V gene. The V and J ends lost 9 bases and 2 bases respectively, with 14 bases between them. CDR3 amino acids: CASGGSNTYEQYF. DNA for the CDR3: TGTGCCAGTGGGGGCTCCAATACCTACGAGCAGTACTTC.

The gene calls are TRBV6-5 and TRBJ1-2; TRBD1 is a possible D gene (5 bases). V gave up 6 bases and J gave up 4 bases, with 12 bases separating them. This CDR3 is built from 13 residues. Germline CDR1 is MNHEY and CDR2 is SVGAGI. The CDR3: CASRPGTAYGYTF. In DNA form, the CDR3 reads TGTGCCAGCAGACCCGGGACTGCCTATGGCTACACCTTC.

The chain carries TRBV15 and TRBJ1-6, with a possible D match to TRBD1 (5 bases). Deletions cut 0 bases from V and 18 bases from J, with 15 bases between. Looked up from germline, CDR1 is LNHNV and CDR2 is YYDKDF (reference sequence). There are 13 residues in the CDR3. In DNA form, the CDR3 reads TGTGCCACCAGCAGAGATCTGGGGACCGTGAGCCACTTT. As protein: CATSRDLGTVSHF.

The chain couples TRBV21-1 to TRBJ1-3; no check of the table's D call, TRBD1, against the DNA was made. TRBV21-1 is tagged as a pseudogene. There are 17 residues in the CDR3. The CDR3 coding sequence is TGTGCCAGCAGCATTAATTCTGCAGGAAACTCTGGAAACACCATATATTTT. It encodes CASSINSAGNSGNTIYF.

The J gene is TRBJ2-3, the V gene TRBV7-7, with 8 bases lining up with TRBD2. The ends lost 5 bases at V and 5 bases at J; junction bases unmatched: 12. Germline CDR1 and CDR2: SSHAT and FNYEAQ (reference sequence). This CDR3 region has 16 residues. The DNA of the CDR3 is TGTGCCAGCAGCCCAGTCCCGGGACTAGGAAGAGATACGCAGTATTTT. It is translated as CASSPVPGLGRDTQYF.

The gene calls are TRBV6-5 and TRBJ1-4, with D uncertain. The CDR3 has 13 amino acids. Trimming left V 11 bases short and J 6 bases short, with 16 bases between. In germline, CDR1 is MNHEY, CDR2 SVGAGI. CDR3 residues: CASSRFGDEKLFF. In nucleotides, the CDR3 is TGTGCCTCCTCGCGGTTCGGGGATGAAAAACTGTTTTTT.

This clone was detected only once. This chain uses TRBV25-1 with TRBJ1-1; 8 bases align to TRBD1. V shed 2 bases, J shed 3 bases, and the junction held 5 bases outside the gene matches. Per the germline V gene, CDR1 is MGHDK and CDR2 is SYGVNS. This CDR3 contains 15 residues. CDR3: CASSEEGTGYTEAFF. The CDR3, as DNA: TGTGCCAGCAGTGAAGAAGGGACAGGATACACTGAAGCTTTCTTT.

The V and J genes are TRBV11-2 and TRBJ1-2; 7 nucleotides match TRBD1. The CDR3 is made up of 15 amino acids. Looked up from germline, CDR1 is SGHAT and CDR2 is FQNNGV. J gave up 4 bases and V 5 bases, and 10 bases lay outside the gene matches. Written as DNA, the CDR3 is TGTGCCAGCAGCAAACCCGAGACAGGGCTCTATGGCTACACCTTC. Its translation is CASSKPETGLYGYTF.

V is TRBV5-5 and J is TRBJ2-7; D gene uncertain. V shed 0 bases and J shed 5 bases, with 9 bases lying between them. The CDR3 runs 13 residues. Germline values: CDR1 SGHKS, CDR2 YYEKEE (reference sequence). The CDR3 coding sequence is TGTGCCAGCAGCTTGGCAGCGCTCAACGAGCAGTACTTC. As protein: CASSLAALNEQYF.

The chain combines TRBV6-5 with TRBJ1-4; D perhaps matches TRBD1 (5 bases). V was clipped by 6 bases and J by 8 bases, with 19 bases between them. The germline V gene has CDR1 MNHEY and CDR2 SVGAGI. This CDR3 contains 15 residues. The CDR3 loop reads CASSRGGRLGEKLFF. CDR3 bases: TGTGCCAGCAGCCGGGGGGGACGATTGGGCGAAAAACTGTTTTTT.

This chain links TRBV27 with TRBJ2-1; D is undetermined. The CDR3 runs to 13 residues. CDR1 and CDR2 from the germline V gene are MNHEY and SMNVEV (reference sequence). The V gene lost 5 bases and the J gene lost 5 bases, with 10 bases spanning the gap. The CDR3 DNA follows: TGTGCCAGCAGTCACGGCACAGACAATGAGCAGTTCTTC. Encoded protein: CASSHGTDNEQFF.

The CDR3 loop reads CASSVTGRGYTF. The CDR3 nucleotides are TGTGCCAGCAGCGTAACAGGGAGAGGCTACACCTTC. The V call is TRBV9, the J call TRBJ1-2; a weak D match, TRBD1 (6 bases). This CDR3 comprises 12 residues. The V end lost 1 base, the J end lost 8 bases, and 9 bases lay between the germline ends. Germline V gene sequence: CDR1 SGDLS, CDR2 YYNGEE.

In DNA, the CDR3 is TGTGCCATCAGTCAAGACAGGAATGGCTACACCTTC. This encodes CAISQDRNGYTF. This chain links TRBV10-3 with TRBJ1-2; a possible D gene is TRBD1 (6 bases). The V gene lost 5 bases and the J gene lost 6 bases, with 10 bases spanning the gap. Germline V gene lookup returns CDR1 ENHRY and CDR2 SYGVKD. This CDR3 region has 12 residues.

This chain connects TRBV7-6 to TRBJ2-3, with 9 bases identical to TRBD2. Germline-derived CDR1 and CDR2 are SGHVS and FNYEAQ. The length of the CDR3 is 17 residues. V shed 5 bases, J shed 5 bases, and the junction held 14 bases outside the gene matches. The CDR3 DNA sequence: TGTGCCAGCAGCCCAGAGGGAATAGCGGGAGATAGAGATACGCAGTATTTT. It translates to CASSPEGIAGDRDTQYF.

This sequence joins TRBV28 and TRBJ2-1; D call uncertain. The CDR3 is made up of 14 amino acids. Trimming removed 6 bases from V and 0 bases from J, with 9 bases in between. Germline-derived CDR1 and CDR2 are MDHEN and SYDVKM. CDR3 in amino acids: CASSRINSYNEQFF. DNA for the CDR3: TGTGCCAGCAGCCGTATTAACTCCTACAATGAGCAGTTCTTC.